This T cell receptor (beta chain) was recovered during a study of blood T cell repertoires in COVID-19. Study-wide context: The cDNA or gDNA used as material had been derived from T cells, B-cell-depleted T cells, or PBMCs.

V was clipped by 1 base and J by 3 bases, with 7 bases between them. The germline V gene has CDR1 MDHEN and CDR2 SYDVKM. The CDR3 is 14 amino acids. Original analysis: From reference gene primer amplification, estimates of nucleated cell counts were derived. Generated by immunoSEQ multiplex PCR, the TCRdb table keeps only in-frame clones and is missing some. The DNA gave D and trimming, while V, J and clone size come from that table. The table has 200,000 to 300,000 clones, about 87% seen once. Specimen: peripheral blood. The chain is built from TRBV28 and TRBJ1-3; possible D gene TRBD1, 6 bases. This receptor was obtained from a young woman with COVID-19, enrolled during active disease. The CDR3 DNA reads TGTGCCAGCAGTTTATACAGGGTTGGAAACACCATATATTTT. Residues: CASSLYRVGNTIYF.